This T cell receptor beta chain emerged from a study of OX40 agonist ivuxolimab in advanced cancers. Study as a whole: Partial responses were achieved by three patients: one hepatocellular carcinoma, two cutaneous melanoma. Study findings and constraints: Antigen targets of the expanded peripheral T cells went undetermined.

The CDR3 is 13 residues long. CDR1 is SQVTM, CDR2 ANQGSEA, per germline. Trimming removed 5 bases at V and 2 bases at J, with 7 bases between. Worth noting for this clone: Its cognate antigen is unknown.

Data came from immunoSEQ multiplex PCR; TCRdb stores just in-frame clones and leaves some out. Among 55,000 to 75,000 clones listed, around 87% were seen once. The rearrangement uses TRBV29-1 and TRBJ2-6; D is unresolved. Sequencing used CD4+ or CD8+ T cells sorted from blood, obtained in a trial of the OX40 agonist ivuxolimab. The TCR comes from an adult with an advanced solid tumor such as melanoma, head and neck, liver or kidney cancer. CDR3 loop: CSVLRAGANVLTF. The CDR3 region has the DNA TGCAGCGTTCTTAGGGCTGGGGCCAACGTCCTGACTTTC.